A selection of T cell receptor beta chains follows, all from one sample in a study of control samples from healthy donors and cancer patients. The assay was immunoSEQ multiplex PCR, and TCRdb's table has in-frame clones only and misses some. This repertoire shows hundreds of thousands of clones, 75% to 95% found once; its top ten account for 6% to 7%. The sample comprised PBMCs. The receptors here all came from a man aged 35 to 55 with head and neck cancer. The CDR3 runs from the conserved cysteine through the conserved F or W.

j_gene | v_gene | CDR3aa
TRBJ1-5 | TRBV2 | CASSPWGNQPQHF
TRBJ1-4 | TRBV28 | CASSLGRTGVEKLFF
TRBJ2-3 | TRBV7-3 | CASSPPGDTQYF
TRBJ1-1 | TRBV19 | CASSYLTGGQAFF
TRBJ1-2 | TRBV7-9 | CASSWDTPFNYGYTF
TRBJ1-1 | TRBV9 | CASSVVKAPDTEAFF
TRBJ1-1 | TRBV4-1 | CASSQVGLRDTEAFF
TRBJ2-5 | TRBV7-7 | CASSAGTVQETQYF
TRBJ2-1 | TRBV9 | CASSTRTQGLPSYNEQFF
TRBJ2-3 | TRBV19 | CASSNGQFTDTQYF
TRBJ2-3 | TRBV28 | CASSSLSGPSYTDTQYF
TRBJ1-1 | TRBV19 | CASSQGYTEAFF
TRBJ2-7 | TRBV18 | CASSPLQEPIEQYF
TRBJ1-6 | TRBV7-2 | CASSVRHGDNSPLHF
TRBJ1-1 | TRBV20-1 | CSALGVSEAFF
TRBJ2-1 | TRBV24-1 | CATSETGVSYNEQFF
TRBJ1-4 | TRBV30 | CAWSRGSEANEKLFF
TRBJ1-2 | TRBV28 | CASSFLRGPGYGYTF
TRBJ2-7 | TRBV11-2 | CASSLSGGGYEQYF
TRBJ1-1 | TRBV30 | CAGQGPHTEAFF
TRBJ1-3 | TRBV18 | CASSPMYRSSGNTIYF
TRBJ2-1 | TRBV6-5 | CASSYSGQRLHNEQFF
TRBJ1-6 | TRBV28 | CASRTGTGPADNSPLHF
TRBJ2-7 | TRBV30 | CAWSVSAAVGQYF
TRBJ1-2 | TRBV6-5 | CASSFRRGYGYTF
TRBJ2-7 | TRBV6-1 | CASSEAHWAGGYEQYF
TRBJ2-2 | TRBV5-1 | CASSLGGPAGELFF
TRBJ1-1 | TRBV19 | CASTFNAGGTEAFF
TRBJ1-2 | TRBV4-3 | CASSQDSGDGYTF
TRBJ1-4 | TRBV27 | CASSSAREGWEKLFF
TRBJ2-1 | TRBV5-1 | CASSFGARAFNEQFF
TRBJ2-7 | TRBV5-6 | CASSPGGALLKYF
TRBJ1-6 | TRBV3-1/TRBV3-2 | CASSQERGRDIPAVPLHF
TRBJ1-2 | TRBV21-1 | CASSILGDTLHTNYGYTF
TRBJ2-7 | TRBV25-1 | CASSEFDEQYF
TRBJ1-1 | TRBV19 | CASSIGGDRGRNEAFF
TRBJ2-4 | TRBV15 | CATSGQNLAAGPTIAKNIQYF
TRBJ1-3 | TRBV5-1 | CASSLGMGQGSISGNTIYF
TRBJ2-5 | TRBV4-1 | CASSHRRDWPQETQYF
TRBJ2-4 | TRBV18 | CASSPPGQGLAKNIQYF
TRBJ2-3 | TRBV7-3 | CASSPGRQGVSTDTQYF
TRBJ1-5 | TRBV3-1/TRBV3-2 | CASSHACHLRGARQPQHF
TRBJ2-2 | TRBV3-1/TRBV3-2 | CASSPPGGKNTGELFF
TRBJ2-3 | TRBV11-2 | CASSLDRDRGADTQYF
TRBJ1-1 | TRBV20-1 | CSASLRTRGPEAFF
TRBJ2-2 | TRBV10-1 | CASRHDLLRGCFTGELFF
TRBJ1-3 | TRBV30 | CAWSVGAGNGNTIYF
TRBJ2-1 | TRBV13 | CASSSSGHTSDEQFF
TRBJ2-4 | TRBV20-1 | CSASPVQGSYKNIQYF
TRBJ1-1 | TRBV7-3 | CASSLQENTEAFF
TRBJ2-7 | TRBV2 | CASSEGDRGTYEQYF
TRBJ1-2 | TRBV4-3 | CASSHTLYGYTF
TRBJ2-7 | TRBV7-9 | CASSWSYEQYF